These 12 T cell receptor beta chains share one sample of origin, sequenced in a study of shared clonotypes between healthy human individuals. Assay used: immunoSEQ multiplex PCR; TCRdb lists only in-frame clones, some missing. The sample carries some 470,000 clones, 75% to 85% recorded once. Material for sequencing was PBMCs. These receptors were obtained from a woman between 40 and 55 years old in good health. Some clones in this sample may be carry-over from other donors' samples.

Details on this clone: This may be a read error: a much more frequent sequence differs by one nucleotide. This chain uses TRBV6-5 with TRBJ1-2; possibly TRBD1 for D (6 bases). The CDR3 sequence is 13 residues long. Germline V gene sequence: CDR1 MNHEY, CDR2 SVGAGI. CDR3 coding DNA: TGTGCCAGCAGTGACTACAGGGATGGTGGCGACACCTTC. It specifies CASSDYRDGGDTF.

This clone appeared a few times. The rearrangement joins TRBV7-3 to TRBJ2-7, with 7 bases aligning to TRBD1. The CDR3 consists of 14 residues. Losses at the gene ends were 5 bases for V and 6 bases for J; bases not matched to a gene: 10. Germline V gene sequence: CDR1 SGHTA, CDR2 FQGTGA. CDR3: CASSPGPRQGEQYF. The CDR3 DNA reads TGTGCCAGCAGCCCGGGGCCCCGACAGGGCGAGCAGTACTTC.

This chain links TRBV5-1 with TRBJ2-7, with 10 bases lining up with TRBD1. This CDR3 has 15 amino acids. Germline V gene lookup returns CDR1 SGHRS and CDR2 YFSETQ. V lost 1 base to trimming and J lost 5 bases; unmatched junction nucleotides: 6. CDR3 in DNA: TGCGCCAGCAGCTTGTGGGGACAGGGGTCCCACGAGCAGTACTTC. Translated, it gives CASSLWGQGSHEQYF.

The genes are TRBV29-1 and TRBJ2-5; the D is unclear. Germline V lookup: CDR1 SQVTM, CDR2 ANQGSEA. Trimming removed 1 base from V and 1 base from J, with 7 bases in between. This CDR3 has 13 residues. In nucleotides, the CDR3 is TGCAGCGTTGAAGTTCTTCTCCAAGAGACCCAGTACTTC. This gives the protein CSVEVLLQETQYF.

V gene TRBV5-1 combines with J gene TRBJ2-7; D not certain. Trimming shortened V by 0 bases and J by 3 bases, and 7 bases separated the two germline ends. Germline lookup yields CDR1 SGHRS and CDR2 YFSETQ. This CDR3 has 13 residues. The CDR3 here is CASSLVSSYEQYF. The CDR3 DNA follows: TGCGCCAGCAGCTTGGTCTCTAGCTACGAGCAGTACTTC.

This clone was seen more than once but under ten times. The V gene is TRBV29-1, the J gene TRBJ2-7; 9 positions agree with TRBD1. Germline CDR1 and CDR2: SQVTM and ANQGSEA. V lost 8 bases to trimming and J lost 4 bases; unmatched junction nucleotides: 9. This CDR3 is 13 amino acids long. CDR3 DNA sequence: TGCAGCTTCTCCGGGACAGGGACTTACGAGCAGTACTTC. Protein: CSFSGTGTYEQYF.

The chain couples TRBV6-1 to TRBJ2-7; D unresolved. Germline V gene data show CDR1 as MNHNS and CDR2 as SASEGT. V gave up 3 bases and J gave up 5 bases, with 5 bases separating them. CDR3 length: 11 amino acids. The CDR3 bases are TGTGCCAGCAGTGAGGTGAACGAGCAGTACTTC. The encoded protein is CASSEVNEQYF.

The genes are TRBV27 and TRBJ2-7; 7 bases fit TRBD2. V shed 5 bases and J 0 bases; nucleotides not matched to a gene: 10. The CDR3 is made up of 16 amino acids. The V gene's germline CDR1 is MNHEY and CDR2 SMNVEV (reference sequence). The CDR3 loop is CASSPWASGSSYEQYF. CDR3 in DNA: TGTGCCAGCAGTCCCTGGGCTAGCGGAAGCTCCTACGAGCAGTACTTC.

As to this clone: It is likely a read error: a sequence one base away is far more abundant. Here the CDR3 reads CASSLAGRNTEAFF. CDR3 sequence (DNA): TGTGCCAGCAGCTTGGCCGGGCGGAACACTGAAGCTTTCTTT. This chain connects TRBV5-4 to TRBJ1-1; D not certain. This CDR3 comprises 14 residues. V was trimmed by 0 bases and J by 1 base, leaving 7 bases between them. CDR1 and CDR2 from the germline V gene are SGHNT and YYREEE (reference sequence).

The table lists this clone with a count of one. The chain joins TRBV5-1 to TRBJ1-3; D is unclear. The CDR3 extends over 15 amino acids. Trimming took off 1 base at V and 0 bases at J, with 8 bases between the two ends. Per germline, CDR1 SGHRS and CDR2 YFSETQ. In DNA, the CDR3 is TGCGCCAGCAGCTTGTGGGGAATCTCTGGAAACACCATATATTTT. It encodes CASSLWGISGNTIYF.

The J gene is TRBJ2-1, the V gene TRBV28; D is uncertain. The CDR3 runs 15 residues. Between the trimmed V and J ends, which lost 5 bases and 0 bases, there was a span of 11 bases. Per the germline V gene, CDR1 is MDHEN and CDR2 is SYDVKM. The CDR3 region is CASSPATDSYNEQFF. The CDR3 DNA sequence: TGTGCCAGCAGTCCCGCGACGGACTCCTACAATGAGCAGTTCTTC.

The chain uses TRBV18 and TRBJ2-2; TRBD1 or TRBD2 may be the D gene (5 bases each). With 2 bases removed from V and 4 bases from J, the gap between germline ends came to 5 bases. Germline V gene sequence: CDR1 KGHSH, CDR2 LQKENI. The CDR3 extends over 13 amino acids. The DNA of the CDR3 is TGTGCCAGCTCACCAGGGACCACCGGGGAGCTGTTTTTT. Its protein product is CASSPGTTGELFF.